This T cell receptor (beta chain) derives from a study of OX40 agonist ivuxolimab in advanced cancers. About the full investigation: Ivuxolimab was an agonistic, fully human IgG2 monoclonal antibody directed against OX40 (CD134), a costimulatory receptor. Intravenous ivuxolimab was administered to patients every 2 weeks at six dose levels: 0.01, 0.1, 0.3, 1.5, 3 and 10 mg/kg. Of the roughly 52 dose-escalation patients, hepatocellular carcinoma was present in about 19, melanoma in approximately 15, renal cell carcinoma in 9 and head and neck cancer in 9. In the dose-escalation cohort, roughly four fifths of patients were male, and the mean age was around 60 years, with a range of roughly 20 to 79. Patients were allowed to have had prior anti-PD-1, anti-PD-L1 or anti-CTLA-4 therapy, and around two fifths of the dose-escalation patients had been treated with checkpoint inhibitors. Three dose-escalation patients achieved partial responses, one with hepatocellular carcinoma and two with cutaneous melanoma. Peripheral TCRbeta sequencing aimed to test whether ivuxolimab altered TCR sequence diversity and caused clonal T-cell expansion. The paper reports the monotherapy dose-escalation portion (N of about 50 patients) of the phase I ivuxolimab trial. The paper as a whole reports these results and caveats: The antigen specificity of the peripheral T cells that underwent clonal expansion was not determined. Low levels of normalized T-cell clonal expansion were also shown by some nonresponding patients. Partial responders in the 0.1-3.0 mg/kg groups had among the lowest normalized peripheral clonal expansion, especially among CD8+ T cells. Clonal expansion of both CD4+ and CD8+ blood T cells was observed from baseline to week 6 at doses 0.1 to 3.0 mg/kg. After ivuxolimab, more expanded clones were found on average in CD8+ T cells than in CD4+ T cells.

To sequence the TCRbeta CDR3 region, genomic DNA was isolated from the sorted cells. The immunoSEQ Assay was used to sequence the TCRbeta CDR3 regions. The table comes from immuneACCESS by way of TCRdb, which keeps in-frame sequences with V and J called. Part of the clones is missing from these tables; in studies checked, under half for an unresolved V gene and the rest for unknown reasons. This sample comprises 55,000 to 80,000 clones, about 88% of them detected only once. 1.1% of the sample comes from the top ten. Patients with autoimmune disease history or receiving systemic immunosuppression were excluded from the trial. In every dose cohort, peripheral blood was drawn for TCR sequencing at baseline, cycle 4 day 1, and cycle 7 day 1. Samples were obtained from an open-label, multicenter, first-in-human phase I dose-escalation trial of ivuxolimab. Adults with locally advanced or metastatic head and neck squamous cell, hepatocellular, melanoma or renal cell carcinoma were enrolled in the trial. Before TCR sequencing, CD4+ and CD8+ T cells were separately sorted from peripheral blood.

V is reduced by 2 bases and J by 7 bases, leaving a spacing of 10 bases between them. The germline V gene supplies CDR1 SGHTS and CDR2 YDEGEE. The CDR3 goes from the cysteine to the phenylalanine over 13 residues. Of the read, only the CDR3 DNA is kept; its 39 bases are in frame from base 1. About this clone: The clone's antigen remains unknown. No base qualities exist here, and no much larger clone lies one base off it.

This clonotype was obtained from an adult with an advanced solid tumor such as melanoma, head and neck, liver or kidney cancer. This material consisted of CD4+ or CD8+ T cells sorted from blood, taken in a trial of the OX40 agonist ivuxolimab. The chain links TRBV5-8 with TRBJ2-1; confidence is insufficient to name the D gene. The bases are TGTGCCAGCAGCTTCCGTATTTTGAATGAGCAGTTCTTC. Translated, this gives CASSFRILNEQFF. The full variable domain, with segments outside the CDR3 supplied by the reference TRBV5-8 and TRBJ2-1 proteins, appears as EAGVTQSPTHLIKTRGQQATLRCSPISGHTSVYWYQQALGLGLQFLLWYDEGEERNRGNFPPRFSGRQFPNYSSELNVNALELEDSALYLCASSFRILNEQFFGPGTRLTVL.